This entry features one TCR beta chain sequence. In this sample, this clone turned up once. Its target antigen remains unknown. Base-call qualities are not available, and no considerably larger clone is one nucleotide away. The sample belongs to a study of blood T cell repertoires in COVID-19 (dated by TCRdb to 2018 to 2021). Broadly, across the study: The collaborator samples originated in the United States, Italy and Spain and spanned the acute and convalescent phases of COVID-19. The repertoires were made available in a free public database intended to serve as a resource for research on the immune response to SARS-CoV-2. The sample metadata nearly always contained a de-identified subject ID, COVID-19 status, age in years and sex. HLA class I and class II types, where available, came from metadata supplied by the sample provider rather than from assay-based typing. The samples were drawn from two sources: the first 160 participants of the ongoing ImmuneRACE study, and fewer than 1,500 subjects contributed by 6 global collaborators. The prospective study material was composed of cDNA or gDNA derived from T cells, B-cell-depleted T cells, or PBMCs. The dataset comprised deeply sampled blood TCRbeta repertoires from subjects exposed to, actively infected with, or recovered from COVID-19. Points the paper makes about the study in general: The quantity of clinical and demographic metadata differed by source and by participant and was supplied without curation.

TCRbeta CDR3 regions were amplified from genomic DNA by means of the immunoSEQ Assay, a bias-controlled multiplex PCR. Under the source paper's analysis protocol: The number of nucleated cells in each sample was estimated from the amplification of reference gene primers within the assay. To quantify the absolute abundance of each unique TCRbeta CDR3 rearrangement, sequence reads were collapsed and filtered. For each sample, productive Simpson clonality was calculated by taking the square root of Simpson's diversity index across productive rearrangements. TCRdb took over this immuneACCESS table, retaining in-frame rearrangements with V and J assigned. Such tables are incomplete; in checked studies, under half of the missing clones stem from an unresolved V gene, and the remainder is unexplained. V and J calls and clone size are copied from that table; D and trimming were computed from the DNA. The table for this sample lists around 200,000 clones; more than 70% of them were counted only once. Together, the top ten hold 6.2% of the sample.

The CDR3 contains 15 residues, cysteine and phenylalanine counted. Solely the CDR3 DNA is kept, with 45 bases framed from the first base. CDR1 and CDR2, looked up from the germline V gene, are SGDLS and YYNGEE. V is reduced by 0 bases and J by 5 bases, leaving a spacing of 14 bases between them. Participants in the prospective study were aged 18 to 89 years, lived in about two dozen United States geographic areas, and enrolled through a virtual design. In the prospective study, participants were assigned to cohorts based on the clinical history participants reported in a screening survey and a study questionnaire. ImmuneRACE Cohort 3 recovered participants were defined by two consecutive negative NP/OP PCR tests, healthcare professional clearance, or symptom resolution. In the prospective study, mobile phlebotomists collected whole blood, serum and a nasopharyngeal or oropharyngeal swab from each participant. Over a roughly 2-month period, participants in the prospective study had the option of providing additional blood draws and questionnaires. Before DNA extraction, blood samples from the prospective study were shipped at room temperature or frozen.

The sequencing sample was made of PBMCs or T cells enriched from blood (not recorded which). The chain is assembled from TRBV9 and TRBJ2-5, with TRBD2 tentatively as D gene (5 bases match). This receptor was taken from a man aged 40-49 years who had recovered from COVID-19. In nucleotides, the sequence is TGTGCCAGCAGCGTAGCTGGTCAGAGGGAGGAGACCCAGTACTTC. Its protein is CASSVAGQREETQYF. With all but the CDR3 taken from the reference TRBV9 and TRBJ2-5 genes, the full variable domain is: DSGVTQTPKHLITATGQRVTLRCSPRSGDLSVYWYQQSLDQGLQFLIQYYNGEERAKGNILERFSAQQFPDLHSELNLSSLELGDSALYFCASSVAGQREETQYFGPGTRLLVL.